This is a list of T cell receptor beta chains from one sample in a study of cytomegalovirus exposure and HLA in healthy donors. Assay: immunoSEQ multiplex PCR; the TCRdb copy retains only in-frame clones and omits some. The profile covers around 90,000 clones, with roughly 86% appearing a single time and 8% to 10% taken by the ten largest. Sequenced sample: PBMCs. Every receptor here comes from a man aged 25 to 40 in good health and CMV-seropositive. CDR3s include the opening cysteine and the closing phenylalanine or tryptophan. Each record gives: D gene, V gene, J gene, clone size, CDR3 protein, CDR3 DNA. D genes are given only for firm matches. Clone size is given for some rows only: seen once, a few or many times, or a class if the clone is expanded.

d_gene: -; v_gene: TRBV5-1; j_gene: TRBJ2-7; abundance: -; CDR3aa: CASSRGADSYEQYF; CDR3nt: TGCGCCAGCAGTCGGGGAGCAGATTCCTACGAGCAGTACTTC
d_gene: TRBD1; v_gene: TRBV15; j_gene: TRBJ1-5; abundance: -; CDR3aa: CATSRGTGPQPQHF; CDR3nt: TGTGCCACCAGCAGAGGGACAGGGCCTCAGCCCCAGCATTTT
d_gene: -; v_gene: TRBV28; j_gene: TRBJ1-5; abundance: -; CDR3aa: CASSLGRVGNQPQHF; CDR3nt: TGTGCCAGCAGTTTGGGCAGGGTTGGCAATCAGCCCCAGCATTTT
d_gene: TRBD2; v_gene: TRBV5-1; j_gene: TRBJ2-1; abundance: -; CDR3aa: CASSIRTSGSNEQFF; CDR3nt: TGCGCCAGCAGCATCCGGACTAGCGGGAGCAATGAGCAGTTCTTC
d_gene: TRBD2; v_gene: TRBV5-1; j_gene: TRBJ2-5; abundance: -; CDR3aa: CASSLARLAGAWGETQYF; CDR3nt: TGCGCCAGCAGCTTGGCCCGACTAGCGGGAGCTTGGGGAGAGACCCAGTACTTC
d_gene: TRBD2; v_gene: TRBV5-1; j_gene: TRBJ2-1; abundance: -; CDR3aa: CASSLGTSGNNEQFF; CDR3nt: TGCGCCAGCAGCTTGGGGACTAGCGGAAACAATGAGCAGTTCTTC
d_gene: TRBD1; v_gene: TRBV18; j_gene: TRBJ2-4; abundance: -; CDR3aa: CASSVRGGRGNIQYF; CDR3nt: TGTGCCAGCTCAGTCCGAGGGGGCAGGGGAAACATTCAGTACTTC
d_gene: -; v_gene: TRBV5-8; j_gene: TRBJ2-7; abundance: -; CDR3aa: CASSLPGWVSYEQYF; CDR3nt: TGTGCCAGCAGCTTGCCAGGGTGGGTTTCCTACGAGCAGTACTTC
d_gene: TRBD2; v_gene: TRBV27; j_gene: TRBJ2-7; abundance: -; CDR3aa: CASSFSLTAGVYEQYF; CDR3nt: TGTGCCAGCAGTTTCTCTTTGACCGCGGGAGTCTACGAGCAGTACTTC
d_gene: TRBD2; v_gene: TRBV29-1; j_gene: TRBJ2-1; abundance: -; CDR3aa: CSVDRLAGDRNEQFF; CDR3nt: TGCAGCGTTGACAGACTAGCGGGAGATAGGAATGAGCAGTTCTTC
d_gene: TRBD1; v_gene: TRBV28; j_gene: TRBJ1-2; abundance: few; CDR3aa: CASSWQGADYGYTF; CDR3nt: TGTGCCAGCAGTTGGCAGGGGGCGGACTATGGCTACACCTTC
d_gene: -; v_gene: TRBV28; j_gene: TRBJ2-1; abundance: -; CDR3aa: CASTPVVAESYNEQFF; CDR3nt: TGTGCCAGCACCCCTGTCGTAGCGGAGTCCTACAATGAGCAGTTCTTC
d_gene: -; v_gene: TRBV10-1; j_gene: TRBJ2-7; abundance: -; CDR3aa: CASSESPGYEQYF; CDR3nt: TGCGCCAGCAGTGAGTCCCCGGGATACGAGCAGTACTTC
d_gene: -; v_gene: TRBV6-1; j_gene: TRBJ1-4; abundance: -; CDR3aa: CASSETGFDNEKLFF; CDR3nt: TGTGCCAGCAGTGAAACGGGGTTTGATAATGAAAAACTGTTTTTT
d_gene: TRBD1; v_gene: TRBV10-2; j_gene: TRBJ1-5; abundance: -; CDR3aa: CASSPSGGSTHSNQPQHF; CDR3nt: TGCGCCAGCAGCCCCTCAGGGGGTAGTACCCATAGCAATCAGCCCCAGCATTTT
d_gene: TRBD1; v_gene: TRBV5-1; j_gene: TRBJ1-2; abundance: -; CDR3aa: CASSSPGTGNYGYTF; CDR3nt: TGCGCCAGCAGCTCACCCGGGACAGGGAACTATGGCTACACCTTC
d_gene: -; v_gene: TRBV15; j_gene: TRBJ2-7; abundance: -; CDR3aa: CATSREQDRSYEQYF; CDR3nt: TGTGCCACCAGCAGAGAACAGGATCGGTCCTACGAGCAGTACTTC
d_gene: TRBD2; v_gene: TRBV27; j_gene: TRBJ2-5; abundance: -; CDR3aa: CASSLSQAGAGETQYF; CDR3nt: TGTGCCAGCAGTTTATCACAAGCGGGAGCTGGGGAGACCCAGTACTTC